Below, 5 T cell receptor beta chains from the same sample are listed, as sequenced in a study of cytomegalovirus exposure and HLA in healthy donors (dated by TCRdb to the late 2010s). The library was built by means of the immunoSEQ multiplex PCR assay. TCRdb took over this immuneACCESS table, retaining in-frame rearrangements with V and J assigned. Such tables are incomplete; in checked studies, under half of the missing clones stem from an unresolved V gene, and the remainder is unexplained. The sample records over 75,000 clones, about 85% of which are singletons. Of the sample, approximately 20% falls within the top ten clones. Sample: PBMCs. The receptors derive from a man between 18 and 29 years old in good health and CMV-seropositive.

CDR3 DNA sequence: TGCAGCGCCTCACCTCTAGCGGGAGGCGGGTACAATGAGCAGTTCTTC. This codes for CSASPLAGGGYNEQFF. The chain employs TRBV29-1 and TRBJ2-1; TRBD2 agrees at 11 bases. Trimming took 7 bases from V and 4 from J; bases not matched to a gene: 12. There are 16 residues in the CDR3. Germline V CDR1 and CDR2: SQVTM, ANQGSEA.

This chain joins TRBV10-2 and TRBJ2-1; D possibly corresponds to TRBD2 (5 bases). V lost 0 bases and J lost 14, with 11 bases in between. The germline CDR1 and CDR2 sequences are WSHSY and SAAADI. CDR3 size: 12 residues. The CDR3 bases are TGCGCCAGCAGTGAGTCGGGTCGGGATGAGTTCTTC. Protein: CASSESGRDEFF.

V and J are TRBV6-1 and TRBJ2-7, with a tentative D call TRBD2 (6 bases). Trimming took off 6 bases at V and 2 bases at J, with 14 bases between the two ends. This CDR3 is 14 amino acids long. Germline V lookup: CDR1 MNHNS, CDR2 SASEGT. In DNA form, the CDR3 reads TGTGCCAGCAGACCGAACATAGCGGCCTACGAGCAGTACGTC. This translates into CASRPNIAAYEQYV.

This chain uses TRBV15 with TRBJ2-6; 8 bases agree with TRBD1. The CDR3 contains 14 residues. J gave up 4 bases and V 8 bases, and 4 bases lay outside the gene matches. Germline CDR1 is LNHNV and CDR2 is YYDKDF (reference sequence). CDR3 coding DNA: TGTGCCACCGGACAGGGATCAGGGGCCAACGTCCTGACTTTC. Protein: CATGQGSGANVLTF.

The genes are TRBV28 and TRBJ2-3; TRBD2 agrees at 11 bases. Germline trimming cut 3 bases from V and 0 bases from J; bases unmatched to any gene: 11. The CDR3 totals 19 residues. The V gene's germline CDR1 is MDHEN and CDR2 SYDVKM. The CDR3 region is CASSFVGLAGIVSTDTQYF. DNA for the CDR3: TGTGCCAGCAGTTTCGTCGGACTAGCGGGCATTGTTAGCACAGATACGCAGTATTTT.